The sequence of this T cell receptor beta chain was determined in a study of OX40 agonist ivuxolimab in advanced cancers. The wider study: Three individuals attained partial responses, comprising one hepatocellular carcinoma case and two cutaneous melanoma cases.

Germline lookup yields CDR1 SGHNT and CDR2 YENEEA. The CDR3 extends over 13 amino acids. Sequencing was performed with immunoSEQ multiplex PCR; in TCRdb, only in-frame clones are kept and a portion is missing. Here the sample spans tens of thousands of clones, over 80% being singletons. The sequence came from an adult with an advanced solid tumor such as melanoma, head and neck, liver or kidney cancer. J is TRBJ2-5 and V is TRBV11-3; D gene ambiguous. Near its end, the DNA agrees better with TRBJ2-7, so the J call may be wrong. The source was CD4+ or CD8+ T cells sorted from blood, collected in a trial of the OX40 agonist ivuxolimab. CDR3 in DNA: TGTGCCAGCAGCTTAGGCGGTAGTGACGAGCAGTACTTC. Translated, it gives CASSLGGSDEQYF.